This T cell receptor beta chain was identified during a study of vaccination and CD4 T cells after COVID-19. Study-level background: Median time from COVID diagnosis to post-COVID sampling was 101 days (35 to 161). Each control was exposed to a CEFX pool, an HIV-1 Nef pool, or no peptide at all. The study, taken as a whole, reports: Going from approximately 21 to 38, median SARS-CoV-2-reactive clonotypes did not rise significantly.

The Oncomine TCR Beta short-read assay sequenced DNA from cultured CD4+ T cells. TCRdb fed the PCR reads into MiXCR, producing one record per CDR3 protein. The sample records over 15,000 distinct CDR3 sequences, around 45% being singletons. Of note for this clonotype: The antigen remains undetermined.

The CDR3 length is 13 residues. Trimming pared 0 bases from V and 8 bases from J, leaving 11 bases between. The germline CDR1 and CDR2 sequences are SGHDT and YYEEEE. Treatment specified: approximately nine-day PBMC culture with coronavirus spike peptide pools or control peptides (ViraFEST assay). After being plated at around 1.8 million per well, PBMCs were cultured with about 10 IU/ml IL-2 and roughly 9.8 ug/ml peptide pools. This TCR was sampled from a human donor who had recovered from COVID-19. The chain combines TRBV5-6 with TRBJ1-2, with D maybe TRBD1 (6 bases). Sequenced material: CD4+ T cells from blood, cultured in vitro, taken after SARS-CoV-2 vaccination. CDR3 amino acids: CASSLGGGLGYTF. DNA of the CDR3: TGTGCCAGCAGCTTGGGGGGGGGCTTAGGCTACACCTTC.